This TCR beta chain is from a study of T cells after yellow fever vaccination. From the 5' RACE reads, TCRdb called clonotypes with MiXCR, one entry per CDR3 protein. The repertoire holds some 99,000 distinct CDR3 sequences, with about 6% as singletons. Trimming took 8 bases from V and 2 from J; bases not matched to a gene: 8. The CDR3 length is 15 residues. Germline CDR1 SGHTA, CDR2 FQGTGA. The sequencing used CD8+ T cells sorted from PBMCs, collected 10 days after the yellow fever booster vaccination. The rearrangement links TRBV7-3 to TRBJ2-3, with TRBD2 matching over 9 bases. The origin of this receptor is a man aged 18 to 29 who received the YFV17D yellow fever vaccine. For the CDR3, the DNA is TGTGCCAGCTCCAAAAGCGGGGGGCTCACAGATACGCAGTATTTT. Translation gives CASSKSGGLTDTQYF.